Detailed here is one T cell receptor (beta chain). These data come from a study of blood T cell repertoires in COVID-19. On the study more broadly: COVID-19 samples, acute and convalescent, were from the United States, Italy and Spain. T cells, B-cell-depleted T cells, or PBMCs supplied cDNA or gDNA.

V lost 2 bases and J lost 11, with 18 bases in between. The CDR3 totals 14 residues. The V gene's germline CDR1 is MNHEY and CDR2 SMNVEV (reference sequence). Original processing notes: By means of reference gene primer amplification, nucleated cell counts were estimated. The method was immunoSEQ multiplex PCR; TCRdb's version includes in-frame clones alone and lacks a portion of them. That table supplies the V and J calls and clone size; D and trimming were determined from the DNA. The table records about 120,000 clones, approximately 85% of them present only once. The specimen was peripheral blood. The TCR originated in a man at least 80 years old with acute or convalescent COVID-19. The chain recombines TRBV27 with TRBJ1-1, with a possible D match to TRBD1 (5 bases). DNA of the CDR3: TGTGCCAGCAGTTTAATGTACGGGCAGGGTGTCGCTTTCTTT. Translation gives CASSLMYGQGVAFF.